These 7 T cell receptor beta chains came from one sample sequenced in a study of T-cell memory formation after mild COVID-19. TCRdb used MiXCR to reprocess the 5' RACE reads, holding one entry per CDR3 protein. This sample yields about 320,000 distinct CDR3 sequences, of which roughly an eighth are seen a single time; about 21% belongs to the top ten. The sample comprised PBMCs or a T cell subset sorted from them (not recorded which). The receptors were sampled from a man aged 18 to 30 who had mild COVID-19 (a few samples of this study predate the infection). Cell type and time point are not known.

This clonotype was picked up a small number of times. The V call is TRBV4-3, the J call TRBJ2-5; maybe TRBD1 (5 bases). The CDR3 contains 15 residues. Germline V lookup: CDR1 LGHNA, CDR2 YSLEER. Trimming took off 0 bases at V and 7 bases at J, with 15 bases between the two ends. CDR3 protein: CASSQDAGAYGTQYF. CDR3 DNA sequence: TGCGCCAGCAGCCAAGACGCTGGGGCGTATGGGACCCAGTACTTC.

V usage is TRBV27 and J usage is TRBJ1-5, with 7 nucleotides matching TRBD1. With V trimmed by 1 base and J by 6 bases, 0 bases remained unmatched. This CDR3 is 13 amino acids long. Germline CDR1 reads MNHEY; CDR2 reads SMNVEV (reference sequence). CDR3 protein: CASSLYRGQPQHF. Written as DNA, the CDR3 is TGTGCCAGCAGTTTATACAGGGGTCAGCCCCAGCATTTT.

A few counts support this clonotype. The chain carries TRBV5-1 and TRBJ2-6; 7 bases match TRBD1. Trimming took 4 bases from V and 0 from J; bases not matched to a gene: 19. The CDR3 has 21 residues. CDR1 and CDR2 from the germline V gene are SGHRS and YFSETQ. The CDR3 region is CASSHLGPRTGLSSGANVLTF. In nucleotides, the CDR3 is TGCGCCAGCAGCCATCTAGGTCCCCGGACAGGATTGAGCTCTGGGGCCAACGTCCTGACTTTC.

This sequence joins TRBV6-2 or TRBV6-3 and TRBJ1-5; 9 bases are a match to TRBD1. In germline, CDR1 is MNHEY, CDR2 SVGEGT. V trimming: 0 bases; J trimming: 4 bases; junction bases outside the gene matches: 7. The CDR3 sequence is 17 residues long. Written as DNA, the CDR3 is TGTGCCAGCAGTTACTCTCCGGGACAGGGATCAAATCAGCCCCAGCATTTT. Protein product: CASSYSPGQGSNQPQHF.

This clonotype was seen a handful of times. The V call is TRBV6-5, the J call TRBJ1-3; D is uncertain. Germline CDR1 MNHEY, CDR2 SVGAGI. Trimming took 3 bases from V and 0 from J, leaving 6 bases between them. CDR3 length equals 14 residues. The CDR3 loop reads CASSYTNSGNTIYF. CDR3 DNA: TGTGCCAGCAGTTATACAAACTCTGGAAACACCATATATTTT.

In its sample, this clonotype was seen a few times. The chain carries TRBV7-2 and TRBJ2-5, with 10 bases identical to TRBD2. J was trimmed by 4 bases and V by 5 bases; bases with no gene match: 7. The CDR3 spans 15 residues. Germline V gene lookup returns CDR1 SGHTA and CDR2 FQGNSA. CDR3 nucleotide sequence: TGTGCCAGCAGCCGATTTACTAGCGGGGCAGAGACCCAGTACTTC. Protein: CASSRFTSGAETQYF.

This clonotype was detected only a few times. The V and J genes are TRBV20-1 and TRBJ2-7, with 9 bases fitting TRBD1. Germline-derived CDR1 and CDR2 are DFQATT and SNEGSKA (reference sequence). The length of the CDR3 is 15 residues. V was pared by 1 base and J by 5 bases, with 9 bases of the junction left unmatched. Written as DNA, the CDR3 is TGCAGTGCTAGAGTCCACCCGGGACAGGGACACGAGCAGTACGTC. It is translated as CSARVHPGQGHEQYV.